This TCR beta chain derives from a study of T cell responses to AZD1222 COVID-19 vaccine. On the study more broadly: Pooled together were second doses at about 4 or about 12 weeks.

Points from the study as a whole: Only a handful of individuals given AZD1222 were seropositive at baseline.

In the case of this clone: Antigen: not known.

Germline-derived CDR1 and CDR2 are SEHNR and FQNEAQ (reference sequence). V was trimmed by 5 bases and J by 5 bases, leaving 12 bases between them. The CDR3 runs to 13 residues. Measured with immunoSEQ multiplex PCR; TCRdb has only the in-frame clones, and not every one. The data contain some 54,000 clones, nearly 90% of them singletons. The sequences come from peripheral blood, collected on day 0 of AZD1222 vaccination. V usage is TRBV7-9 and J usage is TRBJ1-1, with a weak D call TRBD1 (6 bases). The receptor's source is an adult in good health. The CDR3 loop is CASSPGGRTEAFF. The CDR3 DNA reads TGTGCCAGCAGCCCCGGGGGGCGGACTGAAGCTTTCTTT.